This TCR beta chain was found in a study of blood T cell repertoires in COVID-19. Study-level background: From the United States, Italy and Spain came samples of acute and convalescent COVID-19. PBMCs, B-cell-depleted T cells, or T cells provided the cDNA or gDNA that made up the material.

Only in-frame clones appear in the TCRdb table, and some are missing; sequencing was by immunoSEQ multiplex PCR. This table has fewer than 75,000 clones, roughly four fifths appearing once. The V segment lost 10 bases and the J segment 6 bases; nucleotides outside the gene matches: 13. The CDR3 length is 15 residues. CDR1 and CDR2 from the germline V gene are SGHRS and YFSETQ. Source material: peripheral blood. The V call is TRBV5-1, the J call TRBJ2-3, with 11 positions matching TRBD2. The sequence derives from a human donor in a cohort sampled during active COVID-19. CDR3 coding DNA: TGCGCCTCGGCCCGTAGCGGGGGGGTTGAGGATACGCAGTATTTT. It yields the protein CASARSGGVEDTQYF.